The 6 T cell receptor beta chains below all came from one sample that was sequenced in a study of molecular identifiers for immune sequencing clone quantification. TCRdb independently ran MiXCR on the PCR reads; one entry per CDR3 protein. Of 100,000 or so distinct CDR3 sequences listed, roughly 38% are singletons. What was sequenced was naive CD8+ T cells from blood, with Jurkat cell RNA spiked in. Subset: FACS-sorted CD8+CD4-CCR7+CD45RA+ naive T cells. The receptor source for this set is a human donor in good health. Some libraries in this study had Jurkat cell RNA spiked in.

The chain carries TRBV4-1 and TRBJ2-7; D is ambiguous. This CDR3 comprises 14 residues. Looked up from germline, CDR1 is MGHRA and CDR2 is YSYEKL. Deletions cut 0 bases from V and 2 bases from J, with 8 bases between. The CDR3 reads CASSQEPQTYEQYF. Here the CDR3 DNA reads TGCGCCAGCAGCCAAGAGCCCCAGACCTACGAGCAGTACTTC.

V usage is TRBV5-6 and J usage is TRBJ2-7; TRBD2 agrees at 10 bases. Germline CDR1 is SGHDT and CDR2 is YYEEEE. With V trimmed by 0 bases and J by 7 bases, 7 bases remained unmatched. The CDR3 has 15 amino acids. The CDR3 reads CASSLGTSGYKEQYF. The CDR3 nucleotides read TGTGCCAGCAGCTTGGGGACTAGCGGCTATAAAGAGCAGTACTTC.

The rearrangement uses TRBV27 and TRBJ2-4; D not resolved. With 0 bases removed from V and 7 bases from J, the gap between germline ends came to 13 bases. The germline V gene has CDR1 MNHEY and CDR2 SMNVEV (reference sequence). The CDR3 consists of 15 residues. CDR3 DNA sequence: TGTGCCAGCAGTTTATCAAGCCCATCTGTGAACATTCAGTACTTC. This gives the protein CASSLSSPSVNIQYF.

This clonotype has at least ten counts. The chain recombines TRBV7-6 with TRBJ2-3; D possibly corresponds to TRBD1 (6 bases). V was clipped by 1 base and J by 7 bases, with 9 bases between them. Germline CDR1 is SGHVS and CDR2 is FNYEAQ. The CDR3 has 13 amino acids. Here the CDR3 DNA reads TGTGCCAGCAGCTTAGGGGGGCGAAATACGCAGTATTTT. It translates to CASSLGGRNTQYF.

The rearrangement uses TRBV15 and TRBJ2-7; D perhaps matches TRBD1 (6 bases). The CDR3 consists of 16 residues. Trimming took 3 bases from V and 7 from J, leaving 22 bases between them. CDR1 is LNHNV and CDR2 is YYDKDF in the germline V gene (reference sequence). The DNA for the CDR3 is TGTGCCACCAGCAGGGCAGTCTCGGGACACGGGCGTGAGCAGTACTTC. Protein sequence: CATSRAVSGHGREQYF.

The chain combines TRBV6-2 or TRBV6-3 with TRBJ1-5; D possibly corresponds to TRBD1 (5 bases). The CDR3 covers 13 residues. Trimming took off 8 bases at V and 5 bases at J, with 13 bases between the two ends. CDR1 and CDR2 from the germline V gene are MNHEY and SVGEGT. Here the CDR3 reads CASRDGTHQPQHF. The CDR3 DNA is TGTGCCAGCCGGGACGGCACCCATCAGCCCCAGCATTTT.